A selection of T cell receptor beta chains follows, all from one sample in a study of blood T cell repertoires in COVID-19. This table comes from immunoSEQ multiplex PCR, and its TCRdb copy is limited to in-frame clones, with some not included. Here the sample spans more than 85,000 clones, approximately 85% being singletons. Sequencing input: peripheral blood. Every receptor here comes from an older woman with acute or convalescent COVID-19. Each CDR3 is given with its conserved first and last residue. The order of the fields is J gene, V gene, clone size, D gene, CDR3 protein, CDR3 DNA. D genes are given only for firm matches. Where a row states a size, it is once, few, many or the class of an expanded clone; other rows omit it.

TRBJ1-5,TRBV19,.,.,CASRWAVNQPQHF,TGTGCCAGTAGATGGGCCGTAAATCAGCCCCAGCATTTT
TRBJ2-3,TRBV7-2,.,.,CASSFIWGGTDTQYF,TGTGCCAGCAGCTTCATCTGGGGGGGCACAGATACGCAGTATTTT
TRBJ2-7,TRBV15,.,TRBD2,CATSRDLAGGYEQYF,TGTGCCACCAGCAGAGATTTAGCGGGGGGTTACGAGCAGTACTTC
TRBJ1-3,TRBV9,.,TRBD1,CASSVQGAPGNTIYF,TGTGCCAGCAGCGTGCAGGGGGCCCCTGGAAACACCATATATTTT
TRBJ2-2,TRBV5-4,.,.,CASSLQGRSGGELFF,TGTGCCAGCAGCTTACAGGGGAGGTCCGGCGGGGAGCTGTTTTTT
TRBJ2-2,TRBV18,.,.,CASSPQADWTGELFF,TGTGCCAGCTCACCACAAGCGGACTGGACCGGGGAGCTGTTTTTT
TRBJ1-1,TRBV11-3,.,.,CAGSFNMNTEAFF,TGTGCCGGCAGCTTTAACATGAACACTGAAGCTTTCTTT
TRBJ1-1,TRBV19,.,.,CASSSRQRPRNTEAFF,TGTGCCAGTAGTTCCCGGCAGCGACCCCGAAACACTGAAGCTTTCTTT
TRBJ2-3,TRBV7-2,.,TRBD2,CASSSDYSGGTQYF,TGTGCCAGCAGCTCGGACTATTCGGGGGGGACGCAGTATTTT
TRBJ1-5,TRBV28,.,TRBD1,CASTTGGSQPQHF,TGTGCCAGCACCACAGGGGGTAGTCAGCCCCAGCATTTT
TRBJ1-5,TRBV30,once,TRBD1,CAWTPSGGTDSNQPQHF,TGTGCCTGGACCCCATCGGGAGGGACAGATAGCAATCAGCCCCAGCATTTT
TRBJ2-7,TRBV18,.,.,CASSGRVSYEQYF,TGTGCCAGCTCGGGCAGGGTGAGCTACGAGCAGTACTTC
TRBJ2-4,TRBV4-3,.,.,CASSSRLAKNIQYF,TGCGCCAGCAGCTCCCGACTAGCCAAAAACATTCAGTACTTC
TRBJ1-1,TRBV2,.,TRBD1,CASRAGTGLVRAFF,TGTGCCAGCAGGGCCGGGACAGGGTTGGTGAGGGCTTTCTTT
TRBJ1-1,TRBV25-1,.,.,CASSGGGGTEAFF,TGTGCCAGCTCGGGGGGAGGCGGTACTGAAGCTTTCTTT
TRBJ2-2,TRBV3-1/TRBV3-2,.,.,CASTRTAHTGELFF,TGTGCCAGTACCAGGACAGCTCACACCGGGGAGCTGTTTTTT
TRBJ1-2,TRBV11-2,.,TRBD1,CASSLGTGVRGYTF,TGTGCCAGCAGCTTAGGGACAGGCGTGAGAGGCTACACCTTC
TRBJ2-4,TRBV6-5,.,TRBD1,CASMWGQGIDIQYF,TGTGCCAGCATGTGGGGACAGGGTATAGACATTCAGTACTTC
TRBJ2-5,TRBV7-2,.,TRBD1,CASSPDRGRRETQYF,TGTGCCAGCAGCCCGGACAGGGGTCGAAGAGAGACCCAGTACTTC
TRBJ1-5,TRBV30,.,TRBD1,CAWSLTGGSSNQPQHF,TGTGCCTGGAGTTTAACAGGGGGATCTAGCAATCAGCCCCAGCATTTT
TRBJ2-5,TRBV3-1/TRBV3-2,.,.,CASSQAGETQYF,TGTGCCAGCAGCCAAGCCGGGGAGACCCAGTACTTC
TRBJ2-7,TRBV11-3,few,.,CASSLVEATHTFYEQYF,TGTGCCAGCAGCTTAGTCGAGGCTACCCATACCTTCTACGAGCAGTACTTC
TRBJ2-2,TRBV5-1,.,TRBD1,CASSWTGSTGELFF,TGCGCCAGCAGCTGGACAGGGAGCACCGGGGAGCTGTTTTTT
TRBJ2-5,TRBV7-7,.,.,CASSLGRGPQETQYF,TGTGCTAGCAGCTTAGGCAGGGGCCCCCAAGAGACCCAGTACTTC
TRBJ2-4,TRBV7-2,.,.,CASSLTAAKNIQYF,TGTGCCAGCAGTTTGACAGCGGCCAAAAACATTCAGTACTTC
TRBJ1-3,TRBV4-2,.,TRBD1,CASSQITGQVGNTIYF,TGTGCCAGCAGCCAAATAACGGGACAGGTGGGAAACACCATATATTTT
TRBJ2-3,TRBV6-2/TRBV6-3,.,.,CASSYFGHTDTQYF,TGTGCCAGCAGTTACTTTGGACACACAGATACGCAGTATTTT
TRBJ2-1,TRBV28,.,.,CASSFQSSAGPYNEQFF,TGTGCCAGCAGTTTCCAATCTAGCGCCGGACCCTACAATGAGCAGTTCTTC
TRBJ2-7,TRBV6-5,.,.,CASSYSGSYEQYF,TGTGCCAGCAGTTACTCAGGGAGTTACGAGCAGTACTTC
TRBJ1-5,TRBV11-3,.,.,CALRGLDVAQHF,TGTGCCCTTCGGGGACTCGATGTGGCCCAGCATTTT
TRBJ1-2,TRBV28,.,TRBD1,CASGLTGGYGYTF,TGTGCCAGCGGGCTGACAGGGGGATATGGCTACACCTTC
TRBJ2-3,TRBV9,.,.,CASSVDRPLGTDTQYF,TGTGCCAGCAGCGTAGATCGACCGCTAGGCACAGATACGCAGTATTTT
TRBJ1-4,TRBV5-1,.,.,CASSFTGRGSEKLFF,TGCGCCAGCAGCTTTACCGGCAGGGGATCTGAAAAACTGTTTTTT
TRBJ1-5,TRBV27,.,.,CASSLDRQSNQPQHF,TGTGCCAGCAGCCTCGACAGACAGAGCAATCAGCCCCAGCATTTT
TRBJ2-3,TRBV9,.,TRBD2,CASSGWRGGDTDTQYF,TGTGCCAGCAGCGGGTGGCGTGGGGGGGACACAGATACGCAGTATTTT
TRBJ2-7,TRBV14,.,TRBD2,CASSPIGRDAYEQYF,TGTGCCAGCAGCCCCATAGGGAGGGACGCCTACGAGCAGTACTTC
TRBJ2-7,TRBV5-6,.,.,CASSPMVENYEQYF,TGTGCCAGCAGCCCAATGGTGGAGAACTACGAGCAGTACTTC
TRBJ1-5,TRBV28,.,.,CASSLLPAGQPQHF,TGTGCCAGCAGTTTACTACCCGCGGGCCAGCCCCAGCATTTT
TRBJ1-5,TRBV4-3,once,TRBD1,CASLPDRGGQPQHF,TGCGCCAGCCTTCCGGACAGGGGGGGGCAGCCCCAGCATTTT
TRBJ2-1,TRBV11-2,.,.,CASRVNRGTYNEQFF,TGTGCCAGCAGGGTCAATCGGGGAACCTACAATGAGCAGTTCTTC